This TCR gamma chain is drawn from a study of γδ T cells in repeated Plasmodium falciparum infection. Study-wide background: Age- and gender-matched Australian children served as comparison for malaria-exposed Malian children. The study, taken as a whole, reports: Over time and infection, Vgamma9/Vdelta2+ repertoires remained highly stable and polyclonal.

The CDR3 runs 17 residues. Germline-derived CDR1 and CDR2 are GITISATS and ISYDGTV (reference sequence). TCRdb used CATT to re-call clones from the multiplex PCR reads. The sample lists about 15,000 gamma-chain clones; 1.5% to 2% were seen once. Flow sorting of PBMC yielded separate Vgamma9/Vdelta2+ and Vdelta2-negative gammadelta T cell populations for bulk repertoire analysis. Points on this clone: Antigen: not known. This is likely an artifact of a read error, given a far larger clone one base away. Other DNA sequences in this specimen translate into the identical CDR3.

The sample was gamma-delta T cells from blood. The chain combines TRGV9 with TRGJP. TCRdb carries no J gene annotation; the J gene was assigned here by matching the DNA with germline. This sequence originates from a pool of human donors (malaria-infected and uninfected, not separated). DNA of the CDR3: TGTGCCTTGTGGGGTCAAGAAGCAGGGTTGGGCAAAAAGATCAAGGTATTT. Amino acid sequence: CALWGQEAGLGKKIKVF.